The 32 T cell receptor beta chains below come from one sample, sequenced in a study of blood T cell repertoires in COVID-19. Method: immunoSEQ multiplex PCR; TCRdb's copy keeps in-frame clones and lacks some. The sample holds about 170,000 clones, over 70% seen once. The sample comprised peripheral blood. Source of these receptors: a woman of 80 years or more with active or convalescent COVID-19.

This chain uses TRBV5-1 with TRBJ2-3, with D perhaps matching TRBD2 (6 bases). Germline loops: CDR1 SGHRS, CDR2 YFSETQ. This CDR3 comprises 14 residues. Trimming cost V 4 bases and J 4 bases, with 13 bases left between them. CDR3 sequence reads: CASSGGRSADTQYF. For the CDR3, the DNA is TGCGCCAGCAGCGGGGGGAGGTCCGCAGATACGCAGTATTTT.

The chain links TRBV7-2 to TRBJ1-3; 9 bases align to TRBD1. This CDR3 has 13 residues. Germline trimming cut 5 bases from V and 4 bases from J; bases unmatched to any gene: 0. The germline V gene has CDR1 SGHTA and CDR2 FQGNSA. The CDR3 sequence is CASSGQGGNTIYF. CDR3 DNA sequence: TGTGCCAGCAGCGGACAGGGGGGAAACACCATATATTTT.

This sequence joins TRBV18 and TRBJ2-7; possible D gene TRBD2, 6 bases. The CDR3 is made up of 14 amino acids. V was shortened by 6 bases and J by 1 base, with 13 bases between the two germline ends. Germline-derived CDR1 and CDR2 are KGHSH and LQKENI. CDR3 protein: CASSPRDLSYEQYF. Here the CDR3 DNA reads TGTGCCAGCTCCCCAAGGGACTTATCCTACGAGCAGTACTTC.

This clone was observed a few times. This chain joins TRBV4-1 and TRBJ1-5, with D possibly matching TRBD1 (5 bases). CDR1 and CDR2 from the germline V gene are MGHRA and YSYEKL. This CDR3 has 16 amino acids. Deletions cut 0 bases from V and 6 bases from J, with 15 bases between. This CDR3 is CASSQEEGAGRQPQHF. The CDR3 DNA sequence: TGCGCCAGCAGCCAAGAGGAAGGCGCAGGGCGTCAGCCCCAGCATTTT.

The rearrangement joins TRBV5-4 to TRBJ1-2; possible D gene TRBD1, 5 bases. CDR3 size: 14 residues. Trimming left V 2 bases short and J 1 base short, with 9 bases between. CDR1 SGHNT and CDR2 YYREEE come from the germline V gene (reference sequence). In nucleotides, the CDR3 is TGTGCCAGCAGCTTTACGGGGGGTAACTATGGCTACACCTTC. It yields the protein CASSFTGGNYGYTF.

The chain links TRBV7-9 to TRBJ2-2; 8 nucleotides match TRBD1. CDR3 length: 15 residues. CDR1 is SEHNR and CDR2 is FQNEAQ in the germline V gene (reference sequence). V was clipped by 5 bases and J by 0 bases; unmatched bases: 2. As DNA, the CDR3 is TGTGCCAGCAGCCCGGACAGGGCGAACACCGGGGAGCTGTTTTTT. Translated, it gives CASSPDRANTGELFF.

The J gene is TRBJ1-2, the V gene TRBV12-3 or TRBV12-4; D uncertain. CDR3 length equals 13 residues. The V and J ends lost 10 bases and 5 bases respectively, with 17 bases between them. For the CDR3, the DNA is TGTGCCACTAACAGTCATACCGAGTATGGCTACACCTTC. Encoded protein: CATNSHTEYGYTF.

This rearrangement joins TRBV28 to TRBJ1-6, with a tentative D call TRBD1 (5 bases). Germline V gene sequence: CDR1 MDHEN, CDR2 SYDVKM. This CDR3 is 15 amino acids long. The ends were cut back, 1 base at V and 7 bases at J, with 11 bases in the middle. DNA of the CDR3: TGTGCCAGCAGTTTATCCCAGGGAAGGAATTCACCCCTCCACTTT. This gives the protein CASSLSQGRNSPLHF.

This clone was detected once. The rearrangement uses TRBV29-1 and TRBJ2-3; weak D call: TRBD1 (7 bases). V was pared by 4 bases and J by 6 bases, with 17 bases between. The CDR3 is 14 amino acids. The germline V gene has CDR1 SQVTM and CDR2 ANQGSEA. CDR3 protein: CSVGVQGGVDTQYF. The CDR3 coding sequence is TGCAGCGTTGGGGTCCAGGGGGGTGTGGATACGCAGTATTTT.

V usage is TRBV3-1 (or the pseudogene TRBV3-2) and J usage is TRBJ1-5; 10 bases map to TRBD1. V gave up 3 bases and J gave up 5 bases; unmatched junction bases: 4. Germline CDR1 and CDR2: LGHDT and YNNKEL (reference sequence). This CDR3 region has 15 residues. The CDR3: CASSHAGTGDQPQHF. CDR3 nucleotides: TGTGCCAGCAGCCACGCCGGGACAGGGGATCAGCCCCAGCATTTT.

The chain links TRBV27 to TRBJ2-3; 8 bases agree with TRBD1. Germline assignment: CDR1 MNHEY and CDR2 SMNVEV (reference sequence). This CDR3 contains 15 residues. V shed 8 bases and J 5 bases; nucleotides not matched to a gene: 12. This CDR3 reads CASGDRGAKVDTQYF. CDR3 coding DNA: TGTGCCAGCGGAGACAGGGGCGCCAAGGTAGATACGCAGTATTTT.

This clone has a single count. V and J are TRBV5-8 and TRBJ2-7, with D tentatively TRBD1 (5 bases). Germline-derived CDR1 and CDR2 are SGHTS and YDEGEE. Trimming left V 3 bases short and J 2 bases short, with 15 bases between. This CDR3 has 15 amino acids. The CDR3 loop reads CASSSGWKGTYEQYF. CDR3 DNA sequence: TGTGCCAGCAGCTCAGGGTGGAAGGGGACCTACGAGCAGTACTTC.

The chain has TRBV6-5 and TRBJ2-3; no clear D gene. CDR1 and CDR2 from the germline V gene are MNHEY and SVGAGI. This CDR3 is 14 amino acids long. Trimming removed 6 bases at V and 6 bases at J, with 16 bases between. The CDR3 sequence is CASSSGYQRDTQYF. Written as DNA, the CDR3 is TGTGCCAGCAGCTCCGGGTACCAAAGGGATACGCAGTATTTT.

J is TRBJ2-5 and V is TRBV5-4; D may be TRBD1 (5 bases). Germline V gives CDR1 SGHNT, CDR2 YYREEE (reference sequence). The CDR3 spans 15 residues. Trimming shortened V by 0 bases and J by 2 bases, and 11 bases separated the two germline ends. CDR3 loop: CASSLGGLLQETQYF. The CDR3 region has the DNA TGTGCCAGCAGCTTGGGGGGCCTCCTACAAGAGACCCAGTACTTC.

This clone appeared a few times. The V call is TRBV4-3, the J call TRBJ1-5; possibly TRBD1 for D (6 bases). The CDR3 is 15 residues long. CDR1 and CDR2 from the germline V gene are LGHNA and YSLEER. Trimming cost V 0 bases and J 7 bases, with 13 bases left between them. The CDR3 region has the DNA TGCGCCAGCAGCCAAGAGAGACAGGCAAGCCAGCCCCAGCATTTT. This gives the protein CASSQERQASQPQHF.

J is TRBJ1-4 and V is TRBV27; D might be TRBD1 (5 bases). Between the trimmed V and J ends, which lost 1 base and 5 bases, there was a span of 11 bases. CDR1 and CDR2 (germline): MNHEY, SMNVEV (reference sequence). CDR3 length: 15 residues. This chain's CDR3 is CASSLWQGGNEKLFF. The CDR3 bases are TGTGCCAGCAGTTTATGGCAGGGTGGGAATGAAAAACTGTTTTTT. The whole variable domain, remainder taken from reference TRBV27 and TRBJ1-4, is EAQVTQNPRYLITVTGKKLTVTCSQNMNHEYMSWYRQDPGLGLRQIYYSMNVEVTDKGDVPEGYKVSRKEKRNFPLILESPSPNQTSLYFCASSLWQGGNEKLFFGSGTQLSVL.

The chain is built from TRBV2 and TRBJ2-7, with 10 bases identical to TRBD1. Germline-derived CDR1 and CDR2 are SNHLY and FYNNEI. The CDR3 sequence is 12 residues long. With 4 bases clipped from V and 6 bases from J, the junction kept 0 bases outside the gene matches. DNA for the CDR3: TGTGCCAGCAGTGGGGACAGGGGCGAGCAGTACTTC. Amino acid sequence: CASSGDRGEQYF.

The chain is built from TRBV6-2 or TRBV6-3 and TRBJ1-2; tentative D call: TRBD1 (5 bases). Trimming left V 0 bases short and J 7 bases short, with 18 bases between. The CDR3 runs to 16 residues. Germline-derived CDR1 and CDR2 are MNHEY and SVGEGT. The CDR3 nucleotides read TGTGCCAGCAGTTACTCGGACACAGGCCTCCAGGGTGGCTACACCTTC. This codes for CASSYSDTGLQGGYTF.

The chain combines TRBV3-1 (or the pseudogene TRBV3-2) with TRBJ1-1; 9 nucleotides line up with TRBD1. CDR3 length: 15 residues. After removal of 3 bases from V and 1 base from J, the junction contained 3 bases not matched to a gene. CDR1 LGHDT and CDR2 YNNKEL come from the germline V gene (reference sequence). The CDR3 loop is CASSHRQGGNTEAFF. CDR3 nucleotides: TGTGCCAGCAGCCACCGACAGGGGGGGAACACTGAAGCTTTCTTT.

J is TRBJ2-7 and V is TRBV19; maybe TRBD2 (6 bases). From germline, CDR1 is LNHDA and CDR2 SQIVND (reference sequence). With 2 bases removed from V and 0 bases from J, the gap between germline ends came to 11 bases. This CDR3 is 15 amino acids long. The CDR3 DNA is TGTGCCAGTAGTATAACGGGGGTGGCCTCCTACGAGCAGTACTTC. This codes for CASSITGVASYEQYF.

The V call is TRBV11-2, the J call TRBJ1-2, with 7 bases identical to TRBD1. After removal of 7 bases from V and 4 bases from J, the junction contained 6 bases not matched to a gene. CDR3 length equals 13 residues. In germline, CDR1 is SGHAT, CDR2 FQNNGV. The CDR3 spells CASTQGQLYGYTF. CDR3 bases: TGTGCCAGCACCCAGGGACAGCTCTATGGCTACACCTTC.

The chain joins TRBV11-2 to TRBJ1-1; D gene uncertain. The CDR3 runs to 14 residues. The germline V and J ends were trimmed by 1 base and 7 bases, with 13 bases remaining between them. Germline V gene sequence: CDR1 SGHAT, CDR2 FQNNGV. The DNA for the CDR3 is TGTGCCAGCAGCTTAGGGGCCCCCACTGTTGAAGCTTTCTTT. This encodes CASSLGAPTVEAFF.

V and J are TRBV3-1 (or the pseudogene TRBV3-2) and TRBJ1-6, with 9 bases identical to TRBD1. V was pared by 5 bases and J by 10 bases, with 6 bases of the junction left unmatched. Germline V gene sequence: CDR1 LGHDT, CDR2 YNNKEL (reference sequence). The CDR3 is made up of 14 amino acids. Here the CDR3 DNA reads TGTGCCAGCAGCACGACAGGGGGAGGGTCACCCCTCCACTTT. Protein product: CASSTTGGGSPLHF.

The rearrangement uses TRBV19 and TRBJ1-2; possible D gene TRBD1, 5 bases. V dropped 8 bases and J dropped 4 bases, with 17 bases sitting between them. The CDR3 runs to 14 residues. Germline V gene data show CDR1 as LNHDA and CDR2 as SQIVND (reference sequence). The CDR3 nucleotides are TGTGCCAGTGGGAGGGAGGGACGGACCTATGGCTACACCTTC. It yields the protein CASGREGRTYGYTF.

The chain joins TRBV11-2 to TRBJ1-1, with no clear D. This CDR3 region has 13 residues. Between the trimmed V and J ends, which lost 2 bases and 6 bases, there was a span of 10 bases. CDR1 and CDR2 (germline): SGHAT, FQNNGV. Here the CDR3 reads CASSLLEVAEAFF. As DNA, the CDR3 is TGTGCCAGCAGCTTACTGGAGGTCGCTGAAGCTTTCTTT.

Written as DNA, the CDR3 is TGCAGTGCTAGTGACCGGACAGTTTACAATGAGCAGTTCTTC. Translating it yields CSASDRTVYNEQFF. The rearrangement links TRBV20-1 to TRBJ2-1; tentative D call: TRBD1 (6 bases). This CDR3 contains 14 residues. The germline V and J ends were trimmed by 3 bases and 4 bases, with 13 bases remaining between them. The germline V gene has CDR1 DFQATT and CDR2 SNEGSKA (reference sequence).

The V and J genes are TRBV7-2 and TRBJ1-5; D possibly corresponds to TRBD1 (5 bases). CDR3 length equals 16 residues. Germline-derived CDR1 and CDR2 are SGHTA and FQGNSA. V dropped 5 bases and J dropped 4 bases, with 18 bases sitting between them. The CDR3 nucleotides read TGTGCCAGCAGCCTCCGACGGGGAGGGGCGAATCAGCCCCAGCATTTT. Amino acids: CASSLRRGGANQPQHF.

The chain joins TRBV10-2 to TRBJ1-1; TRBD1 might be the D (6 bases). Germline V CDR1 and CDR2: WSHSY, SAAADI. V lost 2 bases, J lost 10 bases, and 11 bases lay in between. The CDR3 covers 12 residues. CDR3 loop: CASSEGPGVAFF. Written as DNA, the CDR3 is TGCGCCAGCAGTGAGGGGCCAGGGGTAGCTTTCTTT.

This clone came up a few times. The chain links TRBV6-2 or TRBV6-3 to TRBJ1-2, with D unresolved. The CDR3 loop spans 14 amino acids. Germline V gene data show CDR1 as MNHEY and CDR2 as SVGEGT. The V gene lost 4 bases and the J gene lost 3 bases, with 12 bases spanning the gap. Here the CDR3 reads CASSWEESYYGYTF. DNA of the CDR3: TGTGCCAGCAGTTGGGAGGAGTCTTACTATGGCTACACCTTC.

CDR3 protein: CASSSEDRGVQETQYF. The CDR3, as DNA: TGTGCCAGCAGCTCCGAGGACAGGGGTGTCCAAGAGACCCAGTACTTC. The chain couples TRBV9 to TRBJ2-5; 9 positions agree with TRBD1. This CDR3 comprises 16 residues. The V segment lost 4 bases and the J segment 1 base; nucleotides outside the gene matches: 8. Germline V gene sequence: CDR1 SGDLS, CDR2 YYNGEE.

This clone has more than one count but fewer than ten. This chain uses TRBV5-1 with TRBJ1-1; 7 bases map to TRBD1. This CDR3 region has 15 residues. V lost 4 bases to trimming and J lost 1 base; unmatched junction nucleotides: 7. The germline CDR1 and CDR2 sequences are SGHRS and YFSETQ. The CDR3 DNA is TGCGCCAGCAGCAGAACGGGACAGACGAACACTGAAGCTTTCTTT. It is translated as CASSRTGQTNTEAFF. Supplemented by reference TRBV5-1 and TRBJ1-1, the full variable domain reads KAGVTQTPRYLIKTRGQQVTLSCSPISGHRSVSWYQQTPGQGLQFLFEYFSETQRNKGNFPGRFSGRQFSNSRSEMNVSTLELGDSALYLCASSRTGQTNTEAFFGQGTRLTVV.

The chain is built from TRBV14 and TRBJ1-3; D is perhaps TRBD1 (6 bases). The ends were cut back, 2 bases at V and 5 bases at J, with 13 bases in the middle. The CDR3 loop spans 15 amino acids. Per the germline V gene, CDR1 is SGHDN and CDR2 is FVKESK. In DNA form, the CDR3 reads TGTGCCAGCAGCCAAACTGGGACATCTCGAAACACCATATATTTT. It translates to CASSQTGTSRNTIYF. The whole variable domain, filled in from reference TRBV14 and TRBJ1-3, reads EAGVTQFPSHSVIEKGQTVTLRCDPISGHDNLYWYRRVMGKEIKFLLHFVKESKQDESGMPNNRFLAERTGGTYSTLKVQPAELEDSGVYFCASSQTGTSRNTIYFGEGSWLTVV.